One and the same sample provided the 2 T cell receptor beta chains below, sequenced in a study of T cells in Graves' hyperthyroidism and ophthalmopathy (dated by TCRdb to about 2019). Libraries came from multiplex PCR. The sequencer listed for this sample is Illumina HiSeq 2000. The TCR beta CDR3 regions were amplified from RNA transcripts. The first round of RT-PCR for the TCR CDR3 was performed with the HTBI primer set and the Qiagen OneStep RT-PCR kit. The public reads were run again by TCRdb, first through fastp at Q25 and then through MiXCR, and only productive beta chains were kept. CDR3 protein duplicates are merged, each entry listing the most common genes and DNA. Here the sample has roughly 290,000 distinct CDR3 sequences; over 15% occur a single time. Roughly 50% of the sample goes to the ten largest clones. What was sequenced was blood. The source is a woman aged 55-70 years with Graves' ophthalmopathy.

This clonotype has at least ten counts. The V call is TRBV12-3 or TRBV12-4, the J call TRBJ2-7; TRBD2 matches at 9 bases. The CDR3 spans 17 residues. Unmatched junction bases numbered 9, after V lost 1 base and J lost 2 bases. The CDR3 DNA is TGTGCCAGCAGTTTAGAAATTCCGGCTAGCGGGGCCTACGAGCAGTACTTC. As protein: CASSLEIPASGAYEQYF.

CDR3 nucleotide sequence: TGCGCCAGCAGCTTGGTGGAGGCCCGGAGCGGGACCCAGTACTTC. Translating it yields CASSLVEARSGTQYF. V is TRBV5-1 and J is TRBJ2-5, with D possibly TRBD2 on 5 matching bases. V lost 0 bases, J lost 7 bases, and 16 bases lay in between. The CDR3 runs 15 residues. Per germline, CDR1 SGHRS and CDR2 YFSETQ. Supplemented by reference TRBV5-1 and TRBJ2-5, the full variable domain reads KAGVTQTPRYLIKTRGQQVTLSCSPISGHRSVSWYQQTPGQGLQFLFEYFSETQRNKGNFPGRFSGRQFSNSRSEMNVSTLELGDSALYLCASSLVEARSGTQYFGPGTRLLVL.